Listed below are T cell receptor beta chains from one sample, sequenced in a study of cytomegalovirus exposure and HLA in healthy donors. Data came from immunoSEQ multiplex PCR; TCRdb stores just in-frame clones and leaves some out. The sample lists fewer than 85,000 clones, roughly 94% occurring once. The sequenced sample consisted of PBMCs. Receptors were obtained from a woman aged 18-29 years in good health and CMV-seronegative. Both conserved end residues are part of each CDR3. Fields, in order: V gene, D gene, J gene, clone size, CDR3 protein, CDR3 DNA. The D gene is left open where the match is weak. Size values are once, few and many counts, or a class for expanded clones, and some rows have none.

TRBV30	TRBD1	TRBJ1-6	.	CAWRNRGKNSPLHF	TGTGCCTGGAGAAACAGGGGAAAAAATTCACCCCTCCACTTT
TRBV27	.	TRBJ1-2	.	CASSLGGRGDGYTF	TGTGCCAGCAGTTTAGGTGGCAGGGGCGATGGCTACACCTTC
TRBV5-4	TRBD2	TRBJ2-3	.	CASSTRTSGGAHTQYF	TGTGCCAGCAGCACCCGGACTAGCGGGGGGGCGCATACGCAGTATTTT
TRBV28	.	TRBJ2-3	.	CASSVSWGETTDTQYF	TGTGCCAGCAGCGTCAGTTGGGGGGAGACCACAGATACGCAGTATTTT
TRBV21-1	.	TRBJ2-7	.	CASSKEEQAFGSYEQYF	TGTGCCAGCAGCAAAGAAGAACAGGCATTCGGCAGCTACGAGCAGTACTTC
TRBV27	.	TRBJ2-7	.	CASSFIAGNYEQYF	TGTGCCAGCAGTTTTATTGCGGGAAACTACGAGCAGTACTTC
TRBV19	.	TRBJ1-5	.	CASKWAFGNQPQHF	TGTGCCAGTAAATGGGCATTCGGCAATCAGCCCCAGCATTTT
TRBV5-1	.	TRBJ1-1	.	CASSQSRGGSQAFF	TGCGCCAGCAGCCAATCGCGGGGGGGCAGCCAAGCTTTCTTT
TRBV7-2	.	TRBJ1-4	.	CASSFRGGYEKLFF	TGTGCCAGCAGCTTCAGGGGCGGATATGAAAAACTGTTTTTT
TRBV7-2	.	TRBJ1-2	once	CASSLDRSYGYTF	TGTGCCAGCAGCTTAGACAGGAGCTATGGCTACACCTTC
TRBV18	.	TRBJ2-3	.	CASSQATGRSTDTQYF	TGTGCCAGCTCACAGGCGACAGGCCGCAGCACAGATACGCAGTATTTT
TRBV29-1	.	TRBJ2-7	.	CSVETGLTYEQYF	TGCAGCGTTGAAACAGGGTTGACCTACGAGCAGTACTTC
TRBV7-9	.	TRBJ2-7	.	CASSSGTYEQYF	TGTGCCAGCAGCTCGGGGACCTACGAGCAGTACTTC
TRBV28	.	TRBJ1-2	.	CASTRDSRYGYTF	TGTGCCAGCACCCGAGACAGCCGCTATGGCTACACCTTC
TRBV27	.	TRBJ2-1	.	CASSLRGTYNEQFF	TGTGCCAGCAGTCTACGGGGGACCTACAATGAGCAGTTCTTC
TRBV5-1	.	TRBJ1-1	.	CASSLVDFNTEAFF	TGCGCCAGCAGCTTGGTTGACTTCAACACTGAAGCTTTCTTT
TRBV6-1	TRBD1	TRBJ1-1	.	CASSAGQANTEAFF	TGTGCCAGCAGCGCGGGACAGGCAAACACTGAAGCTTTCTTT
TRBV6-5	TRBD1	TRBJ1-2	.	CASSFPTGGGYTF	TGTGCCAGCAGTTTCCCTACAGGGGGCGGCTACACCTTC
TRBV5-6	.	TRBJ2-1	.	CASSPRGGTDVEQFF	TGTGCCAGCAGCCCAAGGGGGGGGACCGATGTTGAGCAGTTCTTC
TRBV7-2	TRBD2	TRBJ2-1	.	CASSLGGASYNEQFF	TGTGCCAGCAGCCTCGGGGGGGCCTCCTACAATGAGCAGTTCTTC
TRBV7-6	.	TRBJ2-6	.	CASSWTSYSSGANVLTF	TGTGCCAGCAGCTGGACAAGCTACAGCTCTGGGGCCAACGTCCTGACTTTC
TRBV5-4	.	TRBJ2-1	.	CASSSNPGSEQFF	TGTGCCAGCAGTTCAAATCCAGGCTCTGAGCAGTTCTTC
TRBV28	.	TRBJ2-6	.	CASYRGYISGANVLTF	TGTGCCAGCTACCGCGGGTACATATCTGGGGCCAACGTCCTGACTTTC
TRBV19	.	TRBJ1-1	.	CASLRGTEAFF	TGTGCCAGCCTTCGGGGAACTGAAGCTTTCTTT
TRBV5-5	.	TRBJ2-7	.	CASSLVGGEQYF	TGTGCCAGCAGCTTGGTTGGAGGTGAGCAGTACTTC
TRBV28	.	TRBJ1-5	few	CASSLGAGRQPQHF	TGTGCCAGCAGTTTAGGGGCAGGGCGTCAGCCCCAGCATTTT
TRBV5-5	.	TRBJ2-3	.	CASTDRPLPSHTDTQYF	TGTGCCAGCACTGACAGGCCCTTACCGTCCCACACAGATACGCAGTATTTT
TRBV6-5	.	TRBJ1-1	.	CASSYSRRGNTEAFF	TGTGCCAGCAGTTACTCGCGACGGGGAAACACTGAAGCTTTCTTT
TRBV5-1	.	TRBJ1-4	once	CASSFSGNNEKLFF	TGCGCCAGCAGCTTTTCAGGGAATAATGAAAAACTGTTTTTT
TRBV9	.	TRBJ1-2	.	CASSEGGRGAYGYTF	TGTGCCAGCAGCGAAGGGGGACGGGGAGCCTATGGCTACACCTTC
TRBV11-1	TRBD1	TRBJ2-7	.	CASSLAGRGNEQYF	TGTGCCAGCAGCTTGGCTGGCAGGGGGAACGAGCAGTACTTC
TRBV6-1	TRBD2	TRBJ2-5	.	CASSARWTSGGLQETQYF	TGTGCCAGCAGTGCTCGGTGGACTAGCGGGGGACTCCAAGAGACCCAGTACTTC
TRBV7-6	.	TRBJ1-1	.	CASSFSWEGTEAFF	TGTGCCAGCAGCTTCTCTTGGGAGGGCACTGAAGCTTTCTTT
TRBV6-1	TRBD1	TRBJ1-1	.	CASRLLGGADTEAFF	TGTGCCAGCAGACTACTAGGGGGCGCCGACACTGAAGCTTTCTTT
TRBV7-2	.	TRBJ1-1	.	CASRTQAHTEAFF	TGTGCCAGCAGAACTCAGGCGCACACTGAAGCTTTCTTT
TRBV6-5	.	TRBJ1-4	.	CASSYSIGETNEKLFF	TGTGCCAGCAGTTACTCGATCGGAGAAACTAATGAAAAACTGTTTTTT